This T cell receptor beta chain emerged from a study of T cells in narcolepsy. On the study more broadly: Enrolled donors included narcolepsy type 1 or type 2 patients and healthy controls. Study findings and constraints: Autoreactive clonotypes reportedly recurred in blood of same and different patients, not controls. Autoreactive HCRT-specific and TRIB2-specific clonotypes were marked in same-patient CSF-versus-blood CD4+ comparisons.

Using immunoSEQ multiplex PCR, the repertoire was profiled, and TCRdb retains in-frame clones only, with some absent. The table records about 180 clones, approximately 25% of them present only once. CDR1 and CDR2 (germline): SGHTA, FQGNSA. This CDR3 spans 18 amino acids. V lost 5 bases and J lost 5; bases outside the gene matches: 17. This clone was observed a few times. What it recognizes is unknown. V gene TRBV7-2 combines with J gene TRBJ2-7; TRBD2 agrees at 11 bases. This receptor was taken from a human donor with narcolepsy. The specimen sequenced was cultured CD4+ T cells from cerebrospinal fluid. CDR3 sequence: CASSPLVASGGPRNEQYF. The CDR3 region has the DNA TGTGCCAGCAGCCCTCTGGTGGCTAGCGGGGGGCCAAGGAACGAGCAGTACTTC.